These T cell receptor beta chains were read from a single sample in a study of blood T cell repertoires in COVID-19. Method: immunoSEQ multiplex PCR; TCRdb's copy keeps in-frame clones and lacks some. The data show 30,000 to 40,000 clones, 87% seen once. The specimen sequenced was peripheral blood. The receptors stem from a man older than 75 with active COVID-19. Both conserved end residues are part of each CDR3. D genes are given only for firm matches. Only part of the rows carry a size: once, few, many, or a class if the clone is expanded.

v_call: TRBV11-2; d_call: TRBD1; j_call: TRBJ2-3; clone_size: NA; cdr3_nt: TGTGCCAGCAGGGAGACAGGGGGGACAGATACGCAGTATTTT; cdr3_aa: CASRETGGTDTQYF
v_call: TRBV7-9; d_call: NA; j_call: TRBJ2-1; clone_size: NA; cdr3_nt: TGTGCCAGCACCACCACAGGGATTCGAGATGAGCAGTTCTTC; cdr3_aa: CASTTTGIRDEQFF
v_call: TRBV10-3; d_call: NA; j_call: TRBJ1-2; clone_size: NA; cdr3_nt: TGTGCCATCAGTGATGACAGTAACTATGGCTACACCTTC; cdr3_aa: CAISDDSNYGYTF
v_call: TRBV2; d_call: NA; j_call: TRBJ2-5; clone_size: NA; cdr3_nt: TGTGCCAGCAGTGGGCAGGGAAAAGGGGAGACCCAGTACTTC; cdr3_aa: CASSGQGKGETQYF
v_call: TRBV11-3; d_call: TRBD2; j_call: TRBJ2-7; clone_size: NA; cdr3_nt: TGTGCCAGCAGCTTAGGGTCTGGGACTAGCCGCTCCTACGAGCAGTACTTC; cdr3_aa: CASSLGSGTSRSYEQYF
v_call: TRBV10-3; d_call: TRBD2; j_call: TRBJ2-7; clone_size: few; cdr3_nt: TGTGCCATCAGTGAGTCGGGGGTAGCGGGAAGGTACGAGCAGTACTTC; cdr3_aa: CAISESGVAGRYEQYF
v_call: TRBV15; d_call: TRBD1; j_call: TRBJ2-1; clone_size: NA; cdr3_nt: TGTGCCACCAGCACAAGACAGGGCTCCTACAATGAGCAGTTCTTC; cdr3_aa: CATSTRQGSYNEQFF
v_call: TRBV5-3; d_call: NA; j_call: TRBJ2-1; clone_size: NA; cdr3_nt: TGTGCCAGAAGCTTGAGGCTAGATGGTGAGCAGTTCTTC; cdr3_aa: CARSLRLDGEQFF
v_call: TRBV18; d_call: NA; j_call: TRBJ2-5; clone_size: NA; cdr3_nt: TGTGCCAGCTCACCTCGGGACGGGGGAAGGAAAGAGACCCAGTACTTC; cdr3_aa: CASSPRDGGRKETQYF
v_call: TRBV6-5; d_call: NA; j_call: TRBJ2-7; clone_size: NA; cdr3_nt: TGTGCCAGCAGTTACTCGACCGGGAGATCCTACGAGCAGTACTTC; cdr3_aa: CASSYSTGRSYEQYF
v_call: TRBV30; d_call: TRBD1; j_call: TRBJ1-2; clone_size: NA; cdr3_nt: TGTGCCTGGAGTGCCGGGACAGGGAATTATGGCTACACCTTC; cdr3_aa: CAWSAGTGNYGYTF
v_call: TRBV4-3; d_call: NA; j_call: TRBJ1-2; clone_size: medium-sized; cdr3_nt: TGCGCCAGCAGCCAAGATACACAGAGGGCCTATGGCTACACCTTC; cdr3_aa: CASSQDTQRAYGYTF
v_call: TRBV6-5; d_call: TRBD2; j_call: TRBJ2-2; clone_size: NA; cdr3_nt: TGTGCCAGCAGAGGCGGGACTAGCGCCACCGGGGAGCTGTTTTTT; cdr3_aa: CASRGGTSATGELFF
v_call: TRBV24-1; d_call: TRBD2; j_call: TRBJ2-7; clone_size: NA; cdr3_nt: TGTGCCACCAGTGACCCCACCGACGGGAGGGACGAGCAGTACTTC; cdr3_aa: CATSDPTDGRDEQYF
v_call: TRBV28; d_call: TRBD1; j_call: TRBJ2-7; clone_size: NA; cdr3_nt: TGTGCCATCCAGCCCTGGACAGGGACCGAGCAGTACTTC; cdr3_aa: CAIQPWTGTEQYF
v_call: TRBV5-1; d_call: NA; j_call: TRBJ1-2; clone_size: NA; cdr3_nt: TGCGCCAGCAGAGAGGGCCCGACCCGAGACTATGGCTACACCTTC; cdr3_aa: CASREGPTRDYGYTF
v_call: TRBV7-9; d_call: NA; j_call: TRBJ1-2; clone_size: NA; cdr3_nt: TGTGCCAGCAGCTTAGCGGGCGGGGCACTAAGCTATGGCTACACCTTC; cdr3_aa: CASSLAGGALSYGYTF
v_call: TRBV7-2; d_call: NA; j_call: TRBJ2-1; clone_size: NA; cdr3_nt: TGTGCCAGCAGCTCGTCGGATGAGCAGTTCTTC; cdr3_aa: CASSSSDEQFF
v_call: TRBV7-2; d_call: NA; j_call: TRBJ2-5; clone_size: NA; cdr3_nt: TGTGCCAGCAGCCTCGGGACTCAAAGGGAGACCCAGTACTTC; cdr3_aa: CASSLGTQRETQYF
v_call: TRBV7-2; d_call: TRBD1; j_call: TRBJ1-1; clone_size: NA; cdr3_nt: TGTGCCAGCAGCGCCCGACAGGGGGCCGAAGCTTTCTTT; cdr3_aa: CASSARQGAEAFF
v_call: TRBV6-5; d_call: NA; j_call: TRBJ2-1; clone_size: NA; cdr3_nt: TGTGCCAGCAGTCCACGGACAGTCTACAATGAGCAGTTCTTC; cdr3_aa: CASSPRTVYNEQFF
v_call: TRBV12-3/TRBV12-4; d_call: TRBD2; j_call: TRBJ2-1; clone_size: once; cdr3_nt: TGTGCCAGCAGTTTTAGCGGGATTGAGCAGTTCTTC; cdr3_aa: CASSFSGIEQFF
v_call: TRBV2; d_call: NA; j_call: TRBJ1-4; clone_size: NA; cdr3_nt: TGTGCCAGCAGAATACAGAATGAACTGTTTTTT; cdr3_aa: CASRIQNELFF
v_call: TRBV28; d_call: TRBD2; j_call: TRBJ2-7; clone_size: NA; cdr3_nt: TGTGCCAGCAGTTTATCTGGGGGGGCCTACGAGCAGTACTTC; cdr3_aa: CASSLSGGAYEQYF
v_call: TRBV3-1/TRBV3-2; d_call: NA; j_call: TRBJ1-3; clone_size: NA; cdr3_nt: TGTGCCAGCAGCCCTACAGGGTCTGGAAACACCATATATTTT; cdr3_aa: CASSPTGSGNTIYF
v_call: TRBV6-2/TRBV6-3; d_call: NA; j_call: TRBJ2-7; clone_size: NA; cdr3_nt: TGTGCCAGCAGTAAACGGACATCTACCTACGAGCAGTACTTC; cdr3_aa: CASSKRTSTYEQYF